This TCR beta chain came from a study of T cell responses to AZD1222 COVID-19 vaccine. V shed 2 bases and J shed 4 bases, with 8 bases lying between them. This CDR3 has 13 amino acids. Germline loops: CDR1 SGHTA, CDR2 FQGNSA. As for this clone: Its target is not known.

Study-wide results and limits: Spike-specific TCR depth and breadth grew after two AZD1222 doses. Scientists sampled the repertoires only once the peak T cell response had passed.

Clones were sequenced by immunoSEQ multiplex PCR, and TCRdb holds only the in-frame ones, with some missing. The table shows roughly 100,000 clones, with roughly 89% occurring only once. The clonotype comes from an adult who received the AZD1222 COVID-19 vaccine. This specimen consisted of peripheral blood, obtained 28 days after the second AZD1222 dose. This chain joins TRBV7-2 and TRBJ1-2; perhaps TRBD1 as D (5 bases). CDR3 sequence: CASSLTGPYGYTF. The CDR3 bases are TGTGCCAGCAGCTTAACAGGCCCCTATGGCTACACCTTC.